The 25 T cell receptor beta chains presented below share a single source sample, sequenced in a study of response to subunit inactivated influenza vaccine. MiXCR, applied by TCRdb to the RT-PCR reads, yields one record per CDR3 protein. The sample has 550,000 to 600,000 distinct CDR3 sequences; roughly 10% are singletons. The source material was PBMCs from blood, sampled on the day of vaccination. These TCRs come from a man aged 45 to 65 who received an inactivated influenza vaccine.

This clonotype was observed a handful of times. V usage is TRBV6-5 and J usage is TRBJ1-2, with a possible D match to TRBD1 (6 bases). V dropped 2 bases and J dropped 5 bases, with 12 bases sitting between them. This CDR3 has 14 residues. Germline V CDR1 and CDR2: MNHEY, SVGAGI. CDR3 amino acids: CASSYTGTTYGYTF. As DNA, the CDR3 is TGTGCCAGCAGTTACACCGGGACAACTTATGGCTACACCTTC.

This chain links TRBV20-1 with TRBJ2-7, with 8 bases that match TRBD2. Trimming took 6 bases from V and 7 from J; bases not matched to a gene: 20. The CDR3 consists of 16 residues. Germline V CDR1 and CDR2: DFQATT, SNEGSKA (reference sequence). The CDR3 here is CSATSTFSGTRREQYF. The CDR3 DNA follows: TGCAGTGCCACCTCTACCTTTAGCGGGACCCGCCGAGAGCAGTACTTC.

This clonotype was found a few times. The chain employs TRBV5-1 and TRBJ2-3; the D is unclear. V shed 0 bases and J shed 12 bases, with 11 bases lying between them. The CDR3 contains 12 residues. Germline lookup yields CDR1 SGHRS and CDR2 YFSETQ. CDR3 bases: TGCGCCAGCAGCTTGGGTGGCGGCCGTCAGTATTTT. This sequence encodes CASSLGGGRQYF.

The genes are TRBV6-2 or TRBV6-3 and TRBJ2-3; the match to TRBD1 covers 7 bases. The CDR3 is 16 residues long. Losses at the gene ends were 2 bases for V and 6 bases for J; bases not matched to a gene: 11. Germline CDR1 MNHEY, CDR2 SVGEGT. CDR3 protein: CASSYDETGPRDTQYF. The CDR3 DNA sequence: TGTGCCAGCAGTTACGACGAGACAGGGCCACGGGATACGCAGTATTTT.

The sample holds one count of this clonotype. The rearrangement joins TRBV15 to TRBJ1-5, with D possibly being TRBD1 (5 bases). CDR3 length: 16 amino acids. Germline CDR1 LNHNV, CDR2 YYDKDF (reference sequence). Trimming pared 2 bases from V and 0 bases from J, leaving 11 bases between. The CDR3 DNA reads TGTGCCACCAGCAGATTGGGGGGTTATAGCAATCAGCCCCAGCATTTT. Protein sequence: CATSRLGGYSNQPQHF. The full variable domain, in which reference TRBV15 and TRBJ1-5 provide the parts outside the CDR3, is DAMVIQNPRYQVTQFGKPVTLSCSQTLNHNVMYWYQQKSSQAPKLLFHYYDKDFNNEADTPDNFQSRRPNTSFCFLDIRSPGLGDTAMYLCATSRLGGYSNQPQHFGDGTRLSIL.

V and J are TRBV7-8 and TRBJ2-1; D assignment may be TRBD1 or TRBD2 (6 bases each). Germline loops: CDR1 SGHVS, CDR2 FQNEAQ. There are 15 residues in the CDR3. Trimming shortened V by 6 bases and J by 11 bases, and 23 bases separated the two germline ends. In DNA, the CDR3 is TGTGCCAGCAGTTCTGGAAGCAGGGGCGCGGGGAAGCAGTTCTTC. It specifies CASSSGSRGAGKQFF.

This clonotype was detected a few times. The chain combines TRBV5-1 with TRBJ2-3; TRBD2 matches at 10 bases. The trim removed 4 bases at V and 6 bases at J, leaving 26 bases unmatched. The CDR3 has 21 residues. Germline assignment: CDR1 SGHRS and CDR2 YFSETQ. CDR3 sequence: CASSREFWVSGRALLADTQYF. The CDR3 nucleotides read TGCGCCAGCAGCCGTGAGTTTTGGGTCAGCGGGAGGGCCTTACTCGCGGATACGCAGTATTTT.

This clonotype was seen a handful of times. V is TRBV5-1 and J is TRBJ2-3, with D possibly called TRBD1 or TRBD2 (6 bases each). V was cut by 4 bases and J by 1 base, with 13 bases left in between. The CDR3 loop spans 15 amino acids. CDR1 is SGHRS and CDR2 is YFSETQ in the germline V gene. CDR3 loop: CASSPDGGRTDTQYF. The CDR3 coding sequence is TGCGCCAGCAGCCCGGACGGGGGCCGCACAGATACGCAGTATTTT.

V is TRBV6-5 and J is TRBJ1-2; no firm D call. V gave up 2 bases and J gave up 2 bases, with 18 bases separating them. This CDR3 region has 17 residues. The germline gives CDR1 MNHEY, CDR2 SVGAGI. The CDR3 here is CASSYPMSKAENYGYTF. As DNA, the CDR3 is TGTGCCAGCAGTTACCCGATGAGCAAGGCAGAAAACTATGGCTACACCTTC.

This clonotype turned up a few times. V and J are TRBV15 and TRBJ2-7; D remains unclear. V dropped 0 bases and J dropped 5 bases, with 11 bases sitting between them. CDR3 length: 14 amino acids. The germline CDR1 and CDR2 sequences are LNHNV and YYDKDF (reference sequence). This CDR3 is CATSRDQGPNEQYF. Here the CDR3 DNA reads TGTGCCACCAGCAGAGATCAAGGCCCAAACGAGCAGTACTTC.

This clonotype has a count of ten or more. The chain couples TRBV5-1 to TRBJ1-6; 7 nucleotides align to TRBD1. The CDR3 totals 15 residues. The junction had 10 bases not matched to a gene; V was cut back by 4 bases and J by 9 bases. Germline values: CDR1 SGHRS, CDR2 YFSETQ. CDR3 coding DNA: TGCGCCAGCAGCGCCGGGACAGTGTCTGGTTCACCCCTCCACTTT. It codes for CASSAGTVSGSPLHF.

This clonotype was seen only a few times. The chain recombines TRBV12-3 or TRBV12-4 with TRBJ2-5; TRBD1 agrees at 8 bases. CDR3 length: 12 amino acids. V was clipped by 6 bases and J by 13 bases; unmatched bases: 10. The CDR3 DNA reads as TGTGCCAGCAGCGACGGACAGGGATCAGCGTACTTC. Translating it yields CASSDGQGSAYF.

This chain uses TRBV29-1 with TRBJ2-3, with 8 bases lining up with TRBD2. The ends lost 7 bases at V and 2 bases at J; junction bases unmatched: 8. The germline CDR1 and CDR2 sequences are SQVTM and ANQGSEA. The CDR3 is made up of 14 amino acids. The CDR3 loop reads CSADKLADTDTQYF. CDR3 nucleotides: TGCAGCGCCGATAAACTAGCGGACACAGATACGCAGTATTTT.

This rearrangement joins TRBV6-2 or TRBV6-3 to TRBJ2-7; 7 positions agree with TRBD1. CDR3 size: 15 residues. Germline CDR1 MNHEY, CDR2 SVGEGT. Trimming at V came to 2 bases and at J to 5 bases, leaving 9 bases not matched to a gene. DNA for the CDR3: TGTGCCAGCAGTTACCGACCCGGGACAGCAGACGAGCAGTACTTC. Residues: CASSYRPGTADEQYF.

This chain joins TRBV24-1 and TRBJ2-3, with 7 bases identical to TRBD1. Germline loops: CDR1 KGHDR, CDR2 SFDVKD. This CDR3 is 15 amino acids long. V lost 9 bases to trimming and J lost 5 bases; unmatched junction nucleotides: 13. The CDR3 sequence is CATGSAGGIGDTQYF. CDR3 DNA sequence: TGTGCCACCGGGTCCGCAGGGGGTATCGGAGATACGCAGTATTTT.

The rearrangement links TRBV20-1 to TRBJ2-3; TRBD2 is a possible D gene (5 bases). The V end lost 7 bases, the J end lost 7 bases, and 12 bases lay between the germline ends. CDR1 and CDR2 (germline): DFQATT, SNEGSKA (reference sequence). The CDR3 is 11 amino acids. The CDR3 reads CSVPTGNTQYF. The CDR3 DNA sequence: TGCAGTGTTCCTACGGGGAATACGCAGTATTTT.

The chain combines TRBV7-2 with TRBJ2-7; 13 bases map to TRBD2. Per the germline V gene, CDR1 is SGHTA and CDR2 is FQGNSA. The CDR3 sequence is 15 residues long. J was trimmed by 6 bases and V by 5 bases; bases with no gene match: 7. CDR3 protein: CASSHGLAGAGEQYF. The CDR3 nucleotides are TGTGCCAGCAGCCACGGACTAGCGGGAGCTGGCGAGCAGTACTTC.

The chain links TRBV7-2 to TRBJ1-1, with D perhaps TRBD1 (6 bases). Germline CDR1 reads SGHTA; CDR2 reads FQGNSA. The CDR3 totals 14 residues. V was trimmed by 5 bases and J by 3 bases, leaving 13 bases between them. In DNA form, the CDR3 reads TGTGCCAGCAGCAAGACAGGAGAGTACACTGAAGCTTTCTTT. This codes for CASSKTGEYTEAFF.

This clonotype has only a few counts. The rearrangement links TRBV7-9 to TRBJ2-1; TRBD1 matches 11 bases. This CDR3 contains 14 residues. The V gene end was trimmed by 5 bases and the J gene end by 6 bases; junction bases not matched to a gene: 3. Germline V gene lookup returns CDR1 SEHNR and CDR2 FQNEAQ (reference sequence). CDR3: CASSTGTGGNEQFF. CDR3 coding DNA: TGTGCCAGCAGCACGGGGACAGGGGGCAATGAGCAGTTCTTC.

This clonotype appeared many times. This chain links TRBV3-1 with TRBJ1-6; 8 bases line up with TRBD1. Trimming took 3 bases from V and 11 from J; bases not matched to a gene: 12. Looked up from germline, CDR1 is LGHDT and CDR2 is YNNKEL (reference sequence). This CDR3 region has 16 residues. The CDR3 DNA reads TGTGCCAGCAGCCAGGACTGGACAGGGTTTGGCCCACCCCTCCACTTT. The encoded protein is CASSQDWTGFGPPLHF.

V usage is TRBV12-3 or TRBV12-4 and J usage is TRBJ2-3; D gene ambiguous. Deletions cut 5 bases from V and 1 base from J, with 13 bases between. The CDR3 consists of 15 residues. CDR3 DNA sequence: TGTGCCAGCAGTGGCGACCCCACTGGCACAGATACGCAGTATTTT. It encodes CASSGDPTGTDTQYF.

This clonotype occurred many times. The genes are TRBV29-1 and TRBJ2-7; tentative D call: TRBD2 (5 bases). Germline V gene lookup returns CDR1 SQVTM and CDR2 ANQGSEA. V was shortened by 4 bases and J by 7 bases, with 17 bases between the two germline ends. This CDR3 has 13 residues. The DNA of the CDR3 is TGCAGCGTTGGGCCTCGAGCTGGAGGAGAGCAGTACTTC. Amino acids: CSVGPRAGGEQYF.

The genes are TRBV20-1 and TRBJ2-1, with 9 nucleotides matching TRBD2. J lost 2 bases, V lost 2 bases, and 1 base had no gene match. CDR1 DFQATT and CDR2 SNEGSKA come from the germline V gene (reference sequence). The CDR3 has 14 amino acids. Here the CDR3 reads CSARSGGTYNEQFF. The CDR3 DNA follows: TGCAGTGCTAGAAGCGGGGGGACCTACAATGAGCAGTTCTTC.

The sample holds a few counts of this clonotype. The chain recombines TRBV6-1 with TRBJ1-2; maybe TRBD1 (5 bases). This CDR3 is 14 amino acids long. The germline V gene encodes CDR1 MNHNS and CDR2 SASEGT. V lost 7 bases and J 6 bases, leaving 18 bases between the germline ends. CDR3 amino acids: CASTASGGWDGYTF. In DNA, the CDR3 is TGTGCCAGCACCGCCTCGGGGGGGTGGGATGGCTACACCTTC.

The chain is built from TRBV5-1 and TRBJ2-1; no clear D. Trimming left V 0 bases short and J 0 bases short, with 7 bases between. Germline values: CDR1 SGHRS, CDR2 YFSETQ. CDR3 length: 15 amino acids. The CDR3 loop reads CASSLGSLSYNEQFF. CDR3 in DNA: TGCGCCAGCAGCTTGGGGTCCCTCTCCTACAATGAGCAGTTCTTC.